This T cell receptor beta chain was recovered during a study of patients and donors after allogeneic stem cell transplantation. TCRdb itself ran the RT-PCR reads through MiXCR, one entry per CDR3 protein. Among roughly 200,000 distinct CDR3 sequences, over 30% were seen once, and the ten largest hold around a tenth. The CDR3 is 13 amino acids. Trimming removed 8 bases from V and 5 bases from J, with 14 bases in between. This clonotype was counted a few times. This sequence originates from a human donor who was either an allogeneic HSCT recipient or a stem cell or donor lymphocyte infusion donor (not recorded which). It is not recorded whose cells these are; they may come from a transplant donor. The chain joins TRBV12-3 or TRBV12-4 to TRBJ2-3; the D gene is possibly TRBD1 (5 bases). The sample was blood, either unsorted or a sorted T cell fraction (not recorded which). CDR3 sequence reads: CASGQGWVDTQYF. The CDR3 DNA reads as TGTGCCAGCGGGCAGGGATGGGTAGATACGCAGTATTTT.